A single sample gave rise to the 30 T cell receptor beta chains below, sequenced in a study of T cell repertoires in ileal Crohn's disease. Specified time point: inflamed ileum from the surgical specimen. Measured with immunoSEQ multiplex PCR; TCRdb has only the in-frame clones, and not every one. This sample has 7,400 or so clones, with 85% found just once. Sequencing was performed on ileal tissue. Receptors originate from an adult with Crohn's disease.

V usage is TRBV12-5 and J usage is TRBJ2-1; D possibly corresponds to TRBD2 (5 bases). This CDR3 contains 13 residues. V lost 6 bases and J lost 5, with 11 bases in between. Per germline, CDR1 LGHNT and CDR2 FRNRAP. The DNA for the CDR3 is TGTGCTAGTGGCGTGGTCGGGGACAATGAGCAGTTCTTC. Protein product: CASGVVGDNEQFF.

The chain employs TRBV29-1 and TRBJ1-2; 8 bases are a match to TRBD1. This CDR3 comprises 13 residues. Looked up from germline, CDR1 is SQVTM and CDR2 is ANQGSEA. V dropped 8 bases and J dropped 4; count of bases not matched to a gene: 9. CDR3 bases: TGCAGCACCGGACAGGGTGGTCCCTATGGCTACACCTTC. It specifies CSTGQGGPYGYTF.

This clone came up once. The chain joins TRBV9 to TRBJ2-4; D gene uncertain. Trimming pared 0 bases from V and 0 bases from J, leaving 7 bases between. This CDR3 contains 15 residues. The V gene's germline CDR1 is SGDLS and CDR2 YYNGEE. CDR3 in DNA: TGTGCCAGCAGCGTAGGTCACGTAGCCAAAAACATTCAGTACTTC. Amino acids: CASSVGHVAKNIQYF.

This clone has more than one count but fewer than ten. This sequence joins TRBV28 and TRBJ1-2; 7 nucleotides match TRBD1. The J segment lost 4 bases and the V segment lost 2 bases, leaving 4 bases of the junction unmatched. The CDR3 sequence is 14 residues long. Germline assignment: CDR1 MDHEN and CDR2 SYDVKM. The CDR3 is CASSLGQGGYGYTF. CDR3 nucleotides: TGTGCCAGCAGTTTAGGGCAGGGGGGCTATGGCTACACCTTC.

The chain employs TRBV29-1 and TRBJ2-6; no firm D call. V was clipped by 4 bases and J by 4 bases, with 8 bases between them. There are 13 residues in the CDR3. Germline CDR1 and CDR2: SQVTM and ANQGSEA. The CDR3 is CSVVVRGANVLTF. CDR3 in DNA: TGCAGCGTTGTGGTGAGGGGGGCCAACGTCCTGACTTTC.

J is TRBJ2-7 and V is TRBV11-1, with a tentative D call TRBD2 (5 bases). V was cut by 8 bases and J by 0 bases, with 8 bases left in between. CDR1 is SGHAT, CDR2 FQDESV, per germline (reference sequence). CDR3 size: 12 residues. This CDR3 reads CASQRSSYEQYF. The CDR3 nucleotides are TGTGCCAGCCAGCGGAGCTCCTACGAGCAGTACTTC.

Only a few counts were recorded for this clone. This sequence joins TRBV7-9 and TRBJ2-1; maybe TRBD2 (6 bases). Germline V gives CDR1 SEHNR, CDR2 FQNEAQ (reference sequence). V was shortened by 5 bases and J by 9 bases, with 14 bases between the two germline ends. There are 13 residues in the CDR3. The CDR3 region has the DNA TGTGCCAGCAGCCCCCTGATCGGGGGTGAGCAGTTCTTC. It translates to CASSPLIGGEQFF.

In DNA form, the CDR3 reads TGTGCCAGCAGCCTACAGGGAGCCCTCGTCGATGAGCAGTTCTTC. It codes for CASSLQGALVDEQFF. The chain carries TRBV5-6 and TRBJ2-1, with D possibly matching TRBD1 (6 bases). CDR1 and CDR2 from the germline V gene are SGHDT and YYEEEE. The CDR3 length is 15 residues. With 4 bases removed from V and 8 bases from J, the gap between germline ends came to 19 bases.

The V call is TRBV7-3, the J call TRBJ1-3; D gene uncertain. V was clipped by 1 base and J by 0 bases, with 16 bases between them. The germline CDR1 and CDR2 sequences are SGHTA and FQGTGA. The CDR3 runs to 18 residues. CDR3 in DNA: TGTGCCAGCAGCTTAAACGTGGGCGGGGAAGCCTCTGGAAACACCATATATTTT. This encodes CASSLNVGGEASGNTIYF.

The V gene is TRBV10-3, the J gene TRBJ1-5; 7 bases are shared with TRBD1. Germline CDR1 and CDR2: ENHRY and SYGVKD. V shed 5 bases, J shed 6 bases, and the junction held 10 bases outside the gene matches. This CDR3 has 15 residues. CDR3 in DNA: TGTGCCATCAGTAGGAAGGGGGCAGGGAGTCAGCCCCAGCATTTT. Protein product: CAISRKGAGSQPQHF.

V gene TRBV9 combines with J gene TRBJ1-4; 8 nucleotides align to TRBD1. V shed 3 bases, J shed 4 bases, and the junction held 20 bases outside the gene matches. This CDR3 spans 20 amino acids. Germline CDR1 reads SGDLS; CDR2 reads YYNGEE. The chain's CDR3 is CASSGRDRGESGGSNEKLFF. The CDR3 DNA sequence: TGTGCCAGCAGCGGACGAGACAGGGGCGAGAGCGGCGGCAGTAATGAAAAACTGTTTTTT.

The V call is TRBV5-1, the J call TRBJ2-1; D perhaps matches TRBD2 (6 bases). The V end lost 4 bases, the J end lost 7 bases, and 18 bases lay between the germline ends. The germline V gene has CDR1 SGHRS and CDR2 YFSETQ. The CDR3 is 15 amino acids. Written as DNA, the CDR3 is TGCGCCAGCAGCGGAGGGTCTTATTCGGGGAATGAGCAGTTCTTC. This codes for CASSGGSYSGNEQFF.

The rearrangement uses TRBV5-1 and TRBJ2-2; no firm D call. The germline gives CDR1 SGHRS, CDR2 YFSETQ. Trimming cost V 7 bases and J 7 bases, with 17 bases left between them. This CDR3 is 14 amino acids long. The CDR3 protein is CASFWASSNGELFF. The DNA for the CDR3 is TGCGCCAGCTTCTGGGCTAGTTCAAACGGGGAGCTGTTTTTT. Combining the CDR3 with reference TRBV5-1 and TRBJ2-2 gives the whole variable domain KAGVTQTPRYLIKTRGQQVTLSCSPISGHRSVSWYQQTPGQGLQFLFEYFSETQRNKGNFPGRFSGRQFSNSRSEMNVSTLELGDSALYLCASFWASSNGELFFGEGSRLTVL.

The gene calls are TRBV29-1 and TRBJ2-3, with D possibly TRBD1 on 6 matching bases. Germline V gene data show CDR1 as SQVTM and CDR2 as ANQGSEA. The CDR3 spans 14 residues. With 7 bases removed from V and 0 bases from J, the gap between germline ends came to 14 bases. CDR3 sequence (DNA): TGCAGCGCTGGGGGACACCCAAGCACAGATACGCAGTATTTT. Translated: CSAGGHPSTDTQYF.

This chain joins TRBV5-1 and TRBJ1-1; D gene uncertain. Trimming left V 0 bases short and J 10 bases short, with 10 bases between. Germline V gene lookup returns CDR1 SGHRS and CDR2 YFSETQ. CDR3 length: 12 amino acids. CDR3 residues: CASSLDEGAAFF. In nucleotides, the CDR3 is TGCGCCAGCAGCTTGGACGAGGGTGCAGCTTTCTTT.

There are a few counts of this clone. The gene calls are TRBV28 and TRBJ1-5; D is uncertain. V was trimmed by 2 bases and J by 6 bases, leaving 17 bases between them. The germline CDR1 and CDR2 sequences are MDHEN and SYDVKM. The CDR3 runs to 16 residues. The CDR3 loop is CASSLLDRGSAQPQHF. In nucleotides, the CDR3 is TGTGCCAGCAGTTTACTGGACCGCGGATCGGCTCAGCCCCAGCATTTT. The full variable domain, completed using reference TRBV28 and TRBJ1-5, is DVKVTQSSRYLVKRTGEKVFLECVQDMDHENMFWYRQDPGLGLRLIYFSYDVKMKEKGDIPEGYSVSREKKERFSLILESASTNQTSMYLCASSLLDRGSAQPQHFGDGTRLSIL.

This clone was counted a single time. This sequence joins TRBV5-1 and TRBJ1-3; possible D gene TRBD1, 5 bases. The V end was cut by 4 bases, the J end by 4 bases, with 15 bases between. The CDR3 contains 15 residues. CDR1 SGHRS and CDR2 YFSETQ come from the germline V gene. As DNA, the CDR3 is TGCGCCAGCAGCATAGGGACCTCGGGAGGAAACACCATATATTTT. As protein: CASSIGTSGGNTIYF.

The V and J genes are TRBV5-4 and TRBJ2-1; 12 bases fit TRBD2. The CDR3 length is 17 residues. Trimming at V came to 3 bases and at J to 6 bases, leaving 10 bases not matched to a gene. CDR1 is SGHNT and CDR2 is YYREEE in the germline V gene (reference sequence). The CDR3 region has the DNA TGTGCCAGCAGCTCCCAAACTCTAGCGGGAGGGGGCAATGAGCAGTTCTTC. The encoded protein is CASSSQTLAGGGNEQFF.

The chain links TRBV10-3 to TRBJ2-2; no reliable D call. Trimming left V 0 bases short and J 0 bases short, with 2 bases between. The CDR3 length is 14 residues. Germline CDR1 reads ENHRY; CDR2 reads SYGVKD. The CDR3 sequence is CAISESANTGELFF. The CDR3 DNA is TGTGCCATCAGTGAGTCCGCGAACACCGGGGAGCTGTTTTTT.

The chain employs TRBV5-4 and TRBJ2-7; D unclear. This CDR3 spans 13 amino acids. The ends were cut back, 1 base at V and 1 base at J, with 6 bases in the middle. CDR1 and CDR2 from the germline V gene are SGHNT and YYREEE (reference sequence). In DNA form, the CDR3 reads TGTGCCAGCAGCTTGCCTCCTTCCTACGAGCAGTACTTC. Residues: CASSLPPSYEQYF.

CDR3 sequence: CASTPTRASGRHEQYF. DNA for the CDR3: TGTGCCAGTACCCCGACACGGGCTAGCGGGAGGCACGAGCAGTACTTC. The chain combines TRBV19 with TRBJ2-7, with 11 bases identical to TRBD2. V shed 7 bases and J 5 bases; nucleotides not matched to a gene: 13. This CDR3 contains 16 residues. The germline CDR1 and CDR2 sequences are LNHDA and SQIVND (reference sequence). Full variable domain (missing parts from reference TRBV19 and TRBJ2-7): DGGITQSPKYLFRKEGQNVTLSCEQNLNHDAMYWYRQDPGQGLRLIYYSQIVNDFQKGDIAEGYSVSREKKESFPLTVTSAQKNPTAFYLCASTPTRASGRHEQYFGPGTRLTVT.

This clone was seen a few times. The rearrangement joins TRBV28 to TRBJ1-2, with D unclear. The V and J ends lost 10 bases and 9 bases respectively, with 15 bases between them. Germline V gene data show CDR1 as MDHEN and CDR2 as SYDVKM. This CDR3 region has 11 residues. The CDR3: CATRGMPSYTF. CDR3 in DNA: TGTGCCACCCGGGGTATGCCCAGCTACACCTTC.

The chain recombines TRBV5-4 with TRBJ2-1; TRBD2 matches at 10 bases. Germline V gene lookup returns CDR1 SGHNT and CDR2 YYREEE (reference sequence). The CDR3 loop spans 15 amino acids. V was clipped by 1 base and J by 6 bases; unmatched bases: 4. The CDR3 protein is CASSLQAGGPNEQFF. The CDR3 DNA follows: TGTGCCAGCAGCTTGCAAGCGGGAGGGCCCAATGAGCAGTTCTTC.

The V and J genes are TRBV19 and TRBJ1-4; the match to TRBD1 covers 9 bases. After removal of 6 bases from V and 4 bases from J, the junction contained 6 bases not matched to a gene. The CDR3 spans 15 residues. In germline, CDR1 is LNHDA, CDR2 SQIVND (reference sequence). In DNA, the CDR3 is TGTGCCAGTAGGCCACCGGGACAGGGTAATGAAAAACTGTTTTTT. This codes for CASRPPGQGNEKLFF.

CDR3 DNA sequence: TGCAGCGTTGGGGCAGCTTATTTAGTGACCTTC. Protein product: CSVGAAYLVTF. The V and J genes are TRBV29-1 and TRBJ1-2; D is uncertain. The V and J ends lost 4 bases and 14 bases respectively, with 17 bases between them. Germline CDR1 SQVTM, CDR2 ANQGSEA. The CDR3 runs 11 residues.

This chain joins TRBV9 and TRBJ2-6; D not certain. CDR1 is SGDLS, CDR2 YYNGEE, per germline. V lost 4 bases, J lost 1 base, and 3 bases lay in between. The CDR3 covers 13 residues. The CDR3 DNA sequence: TGTGCCAGCAGCAAGTCTGGGGCCAACGTCCTGACTTTC. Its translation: CASSKSGANVLTF. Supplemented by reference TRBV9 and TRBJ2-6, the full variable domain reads DSGVTQTPKHLITATGQRVTLRCSPRSGDLSVYWYQQSLDQGLQFLIQYYNGEERAKGNILERFSAQQFPDLHSELNLSSLELGDSALYFCASSKSGANVLTFGAGSRLTVL.

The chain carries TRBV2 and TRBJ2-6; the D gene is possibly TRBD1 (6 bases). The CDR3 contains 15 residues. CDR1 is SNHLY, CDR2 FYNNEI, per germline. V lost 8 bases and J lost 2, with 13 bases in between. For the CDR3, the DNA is TGTGCCAGCTTCTTATGGGGGCCTGGGGCCAACGTCCTGACTTTC. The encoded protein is CASFLWGPGANVLTF.

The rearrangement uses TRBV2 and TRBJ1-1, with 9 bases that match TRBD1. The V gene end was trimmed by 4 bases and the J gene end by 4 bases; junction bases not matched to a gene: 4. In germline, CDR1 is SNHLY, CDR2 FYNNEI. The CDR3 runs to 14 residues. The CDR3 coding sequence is TGTGCCAGCAGTGTGGGACAGGGAAGCACTGAAGCTTTCTTT. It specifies CASSVGQGSTEAFF.

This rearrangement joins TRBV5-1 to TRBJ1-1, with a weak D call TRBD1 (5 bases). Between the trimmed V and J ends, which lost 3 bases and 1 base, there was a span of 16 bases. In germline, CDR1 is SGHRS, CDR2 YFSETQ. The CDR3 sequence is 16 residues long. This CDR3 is CASSSIGGWGNTEAFF. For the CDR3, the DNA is TGCGCCAGCAGCTCCATCGGGGGATGGGGGAACACTGAAGCTTTCTTT.

CDR3 loop: CAWSVQSGNTIYF. The CDR3 bases are TGTGCCTGGAGTGTACAGTCCGGAAACACCATATATTTT. The rearrangement joins TRBV30 to TRBJ1-3; D unresolved. Trimming stripped 0 bases from V and 4 bases from J, with 7 bases between. The CDR3 extends over 13 amino acids. Per germline, CDR1 GTSNPN and CDR2 SVGIG (reference sequence).